This T cell receptor beta chain was sequenced during a study of T-cell memory formation after mild COVID-19 (dated by TCRdb to about 2021). As for the study more broadly: Most TCR sequence clusters were specific to one of the two donors. T-cell clones expanding and contracting after mild COVID-19 in a couple of donors were tracked by longitudinal TCRalpha and TCRbeta repertoire sequencing. Two young, previously healthy adult volunteers, one female and one male, were included in the cohort. Broader findings and caveats from the paper: Clones that contracted from day 15 to 85 showed balanced CD4/CD8 phenotypes, whereas a second wave of clones that expanded from day 15 to 37 leaned towards CD4+. Some responding clones were found in pre-infection memory, which suggests that pre-existing cross-reactive memory T cells took part in the SARS-CoV-2 response. Only a couple of mild cases were covered by the study, and larger cohorts that include severe cases with pre-infection samples were considered necessary. Contracting CD4+ clones were found mainly in CM and EM memory subsets, while CD8+ clones were enriched in EMRA. The second-wave clones that peaked on day 37 were not confirmed to be SARS-CoV-2 specific.

Ficoll-Paque density gradient centrifugation was used to isolate PBMCs. TCRdb names Illumina NovaSeq 6000 as the instrument used. Using 5'RACE with constant-segment primers, TCRalpha and TCRbeta cDNA libraries were constructed, with sample barcodes and unique molecular identifiers added in the process. RNA was extracted from every sample with Trizol reagent. Amplification of the libraries took two PCR steps, and the second step added a second sample barcode plus Illumina TruSeq adapters. The libraries were sequenced on an Illumina NovaSeq using 2 x 150 bp paired-end reads. As for the original processing: Reads were demultiplexed and collapsed into UMI-guided consensus sequences with migec v1.2.7. With mixcr v2.1.11, UMI consensuses were aligned to TRA and TRB V and J templates and assembled into clonotypes. A clonotype was counted as expanded or contracted only when both edgeR and NoisET called the clonotype significant, with the noise models trained on biological replicates. edgeR calls used a false discovery rate-adjusted p below 0.01 and a log2 fold-change threshold of 1. As an exploratory analysis of dynamics, max-normalized trajectories of the 1000 most abundant clonotypes were examined with PCA combined with hierarchical clustering. Separately sequenced CD4+ and CD8+ repertoires were used to assign the CD4 or CD8 phenotype of responding clones. In-frame beta chains were kept once TCRdb had trimmed the public reads at Q25 with fastp and called clones with MiXCR. Rows matching on CDR3 protein sequence are summarized as one entry with the most common DNA and genes. The V and J calls and clone size come from TCRdb's table, not from the authors' own analysis. For this sample there are 400,000 or so distinct CDR3 sequences; roughly 21% appear just once. Under 15% of the sample goes to the ten largest clones.

From the germline V gene, CDR1 is SGHDT and CDR2 is YYEEEE. The CDR3 spans 16 residues, from the cysteine through the phenylalanine. Only CDR3 DNA is held: 48 bases, read in frame from base 1. V is pared back by 1 base and J by 0 bases, with 11 bases lying between the germline termini. Regarding this clonotype: There is no known antigen for this receptor. Base qualities are not recorded, but no much larger clone differs from it by a single base.

The chain joins TRBV5-6 to TRBJ2-4, with the D gene tentatively TRBD1 or TRBD2, based on 5 matching bases in each. Sequenced material: PBMCs or a T cell subset sorted from them (not recorded which). The source of this sequence is an adult woman who had mild COVID-19 (a few samples of this study predate the infection). The sample titles of this study are shuffled in the database, so cell type and time point are left out; the donor was told from shared clones. The CDR3 protein sequence reads: CASSLRGQTAKNIQYF. At the DNA level, the sequence is TGTGCCAGCAGCTTGCGGGGCCAGACAGCCAAAAACATTCAGTACTTC.